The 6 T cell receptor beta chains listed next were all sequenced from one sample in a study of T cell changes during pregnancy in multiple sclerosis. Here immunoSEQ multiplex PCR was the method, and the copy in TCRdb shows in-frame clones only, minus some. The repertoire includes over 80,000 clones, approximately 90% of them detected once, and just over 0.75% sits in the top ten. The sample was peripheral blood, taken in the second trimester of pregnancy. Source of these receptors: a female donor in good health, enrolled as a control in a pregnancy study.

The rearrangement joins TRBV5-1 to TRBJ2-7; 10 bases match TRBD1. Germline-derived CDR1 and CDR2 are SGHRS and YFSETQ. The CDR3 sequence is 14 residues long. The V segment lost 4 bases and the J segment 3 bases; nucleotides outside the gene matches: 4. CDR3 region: CASSGDRGGYEQYF. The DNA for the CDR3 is TGCGCCAGCAGCGGGGACAGGGGAGGCTACGAGCAGTACTTC. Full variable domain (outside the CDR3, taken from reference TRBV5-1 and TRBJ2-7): KAGVTQTPRYLIKTRGQQVTLSCSPISGHRSVSWYQQTPGQGLQFLFEYFSETQRNKGNFPGRFSGRQFSNSRSEMNVSTLELGDSALYLCASSGDRGGYEQYFGPGTRLTVT.

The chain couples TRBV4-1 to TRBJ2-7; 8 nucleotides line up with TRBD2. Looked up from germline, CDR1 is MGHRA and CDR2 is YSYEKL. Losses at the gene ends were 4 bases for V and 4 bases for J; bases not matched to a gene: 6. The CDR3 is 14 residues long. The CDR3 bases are TGCGCCAGCAGCCCGGGGGGGCGAGTATACGAGCAGTACTTC. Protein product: CASSPGGRVYEQYF.

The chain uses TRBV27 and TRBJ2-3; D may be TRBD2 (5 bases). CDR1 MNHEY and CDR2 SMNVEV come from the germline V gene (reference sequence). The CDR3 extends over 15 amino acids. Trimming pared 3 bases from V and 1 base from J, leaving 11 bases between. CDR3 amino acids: CASSFIVRGTDTQYF. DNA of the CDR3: TGTGCCAGCAGTTTTATCGTGAGGGGCACAGATACGCAGTATTTT.

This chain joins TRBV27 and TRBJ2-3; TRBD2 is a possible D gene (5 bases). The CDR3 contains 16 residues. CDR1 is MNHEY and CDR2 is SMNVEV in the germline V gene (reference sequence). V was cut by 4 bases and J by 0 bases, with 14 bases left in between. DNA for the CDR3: TGTGCCAGCAGTTCCAGCGGAAGAACTAGCACAGATACGCAGTATTTT. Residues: CASSSSGRTSTDTQYF.

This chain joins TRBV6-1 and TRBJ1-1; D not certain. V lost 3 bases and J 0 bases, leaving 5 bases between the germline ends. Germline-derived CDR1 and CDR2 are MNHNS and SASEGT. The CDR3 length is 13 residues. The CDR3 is CASSDQMNTEAFF. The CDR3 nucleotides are TGTGCCAGCAGTGATCAGATGAACACTGAAGCTTTCTTT.

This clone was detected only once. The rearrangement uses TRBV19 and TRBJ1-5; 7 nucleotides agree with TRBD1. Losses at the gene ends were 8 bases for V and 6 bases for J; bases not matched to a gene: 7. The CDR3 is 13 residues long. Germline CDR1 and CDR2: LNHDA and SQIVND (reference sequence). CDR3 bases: TGTGCCAGTCTTAAGGGGGCAGCTCAGCCCCAGCATTTT. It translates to CASLKGAAQPQHF.